This T cell receptor beta chain was recovered during a study of vaccination and CD4 T cells after COVID-19. Turning to the study itself: Mild disease affected under 10 convalescent patients and severe disease one, all SARS-CoV-2 positive by nasal swab PCR. Each person enrolled got two BNT162b2 or mRNA-1273 vaccine doses.

About this clonotype: Its cognate antigen is unknown.

Treatment specified: roughly ten-day PBMC culture with coronavirus spike peptide pools or control peptides (ViraFEST assay). Peptide pool stimulation in ViraFEST expanded antigen-specific T cells, whose TCRs were then sequenced. CD4+ T cells that had been cultured provided DNA sequenced with the Oncomine TCR Beta short-read assay. TCRdb called the PCR reads again in MiXCR, with one record for every CDR3 protein. The sample comprises around 15,000 distinct CDR3 sequences, 55% to 85% of which are singletons, and 18% rests with the top ten. The germline gives CDR1 SGHTA, CDR2 FQGNSA. Trimming left V 1 base short and J 4 bases short, with 10 bases between. This CDR3 region has 14 residues.

The V call is TRBV7-2, the J call TRBJ2-5; D might be TRBD2 (7 bases). This clonotype was sampled from a human donor who had recovered from COVID-19. The source material was CD4+ T cells from blood, cultured in vitro. The CDR3 DNA follows: TGTGCCAGCAGCTTAGGGGGGGGGCGAGAGACCCAGTACTTC. Its protein is CASSLGGGRETQYF. Drawing the rest from reference TRBV7-2 and TRBJ2-5, the complete variable domain is GAGVSQSPSNKVTEKGKDVELRCDPISGHTALYWYRQSLGQGLEFLIYFQGNSAPDKSGLPSDRFSAERTGGSVSTLTIQRTQQEDSAVYLCASSLGGGRETQYFGPGTRLLVL.